This is a list of T cell receptor beta chains from one sample in a study of regulatory T cells in long-lasting Graves disease. Each CDR3 protein is one row after TCRdb ran MiXCR on the multiplex PCR reads. The table has 400,000 to 650,000 distinct CDR3 sequences, about 16% seen once. This sample also belongs to another study, concerning T cells in Graves' hyperthyroidism and ophthalmopathy.

This specimen consisted of peripheral blood mononuclear cells (PBMCs), obtained at new diagnosis, from a patient treated with antithyroid drugs. These receptors came from a woman aged 40-65 years with Graves disease. CDR3s include the opening cysteine and the closing phenylalanine or tryptophan. The order of the fields is D gene, J gene, clone size, V gene, CDR3 DNA, CDR3 protein. A D gene is named only where the DNA matches it firmly. The size entry is marked missing in some rows and otherwise reads once, few, many or a size class.

D: NA
J: TRBJ1-2
size: once
V: TRBV4-1
DNA: TGCGCCAGCAGCCTTGACGCGTCTAACTATGGCTACACCTTC
CDR3: CASSLDASNYGYTF

D: TRBD1
J: TRBJ1-2
size: many
V: TRBV29-1
DNA: TGCAGCGTTGAAGAAGGACAGGACGGCTACACCTTC
CDR3: CSVEEGQDGYTF

D: NA
J: TRBJ2-7
size: many
V: TRBV3-1
DNA: TGTGCCAGCAGCCAAGTCGCCGGTACTTCCTACGAGCAGTACTTC
CDR3: CASSQVAGTSYEQYF

D: TRBD1
J: TRBJ2-5
size: NA
V: TRBV6-1
DNA: TGTGCCAGCAGTGAAGGAGCCGGGACAGGGACAGAGACCCAGTACTTC
CDR3: CASSEGAGTGTETQYF

D: NA
J: TRBJ1-2
size: NA
V: TRBV12-3/TRBV12-4
DNA: TGTGCCAGCAGCCAGGTGGGACTTCGCTACACCTTC
CDR3: CASSQVGLRYTF

D: NA
J: TRBJ2-5
size: NA
V: TRBV27
DNA: TGTGCCAGCAGTTTATTCTTCTCGCTCTTGGGGGAGACCCAGTACTTC
CDR3: CASSLFFSLLGETQYF

D: NA
J: TRBJ1-3
size: NA
V: TRBV28
DNA: TGTGCCAGCAGCCCCCCTAGGGGATCTGGAAACACCATATATTTT
CDR3: CASSPPRGSGNTIYF

D: NA
J: TRBJ2-2
size: few
V: TRBV29-1
DNA: TGCAGCGTTTCAGGGGACGAAGACACCGGGGAGCTGTTTTTT
CDR3: CSVSGDEDTGELFF

D: TRBD2
J: TRBJ2-3
size: many
V: TRBV5-1
DNA: TGCGCCAGCACACTAGCGGCCACAGATACGCAGTATTTT
CDR3: CASTLAATDTQYF

D: TRBD1
J: TRBJ2-6
size: few
V: TRBV7-2
DNA: TGTGCCAGCAGCTGGGACAGGGGGCTGTATGGGGCCAACGTCCTGACTTTC
CDR3: CASSWDRGLYGANVLTF

D: NA
J: TRBJ2-5
size: NA
V: TRBV18
DNA: TGTGCCAGCTCTGCTGGAGAGACCCGGTACTTC
CDR3: CASSAGETRYF

D: NA
J: TRBJ2-2
size: many
V: TRBV6-1
DNA: TGTGCCAGCAGACAGGGATATGCGAACACCGGGGAGCTGTTTTTT
CDR3: CASRQGYANTGELFF

D: NA
J: TRBJ2-7
size: NA
V: TRBV19
DNA: TGTGCCAGTAGAGGTTATAACGACGAGCAGTACTTC
CDR3: CASRGYNDEQYF

D: NA
J: TRBJ2-7
size: few
V: TRBV19
DNA: TGTGCCAGTAGTCCGTCGTCACCAAGGAACGAGCAGTACTTC
CDR3: CASSPSSPRNEQYF

D: NA
J: TRBJ2-7
size: many
V: TRBV6-1
DNA: TGTGCCAGCAGTGAGAGGCGGGGTTTACCGCTCGAGCAGTACTTC
CDR3: CASSERRGLPLEQYF

D: NA
J: TRBJ2-5
size: many
V: TRBV2
DNA: TGTGCCAGCAGTGAATTAGCGGCTCTCCAAGAGACCCAGTACTTC
CDR3: CASSELAALQETQYF

D: NA
J: TRBJ1-1
size: many
V: TRBV6-1
DNA: TGTGCCAGCAGTCTAGGGGACCGTCGGAACACTGAAGCTTTCTTT
CDR3: CASSLGDRRNTEAFF

D: NA
J: TRBJ2-3
size: few
V: TRBV20-1
DNA: TGCAGTGCATCGCACGGCGGGGGCTACACAGATACGCAGTATTTT
CDR3: CSASHGGGYTDTQYF

D: TRBD1
J: TRBJ2-3
size: many
V: TRBV11-2
DNA: TGTGCCAGCAGCCGGGACAGGGGGGGGACAGATACGCAGTATTTT
CDR3: CASSRDRGGTDTQYF

D: NA
J: TRBJ1-2
size: few
V: TRBV5-4
DNA: TGTGCCAGCACCACTGTAGGGGGAAACGGCTACACCTTC
CDR3: CASTTVGGNGYTF

D: NA
J: TRBJ2-3
size: many
V: TRBV28
DNA: TGTGCCAGCAGTCCCTGGACAGACTTCAGCACAGATACGCAGTATTTT
CDR3: CASSPWTDFSTDTQYF

D: NA
J: TRBJ1-5
size: many
V: TRBV12-3/TRBV12-4
DNA: TGTGCCAGCAGTTTAAAAGCCAATCAGCCCCAGCATTTT
CDR3: CASSLKANQPQHF

D: TRBD1
J: TRBJ2-7
size: many
V: TRBV11-2
DNA: TGTGCCAGCAGCTTAGCGGGACAGGGTATGAGTTACGAGCAGTACTTC
CDR3: CASSLAGQGMSYEQYF

D: NA
J: TRBJ1-2
size: NA
V: TRBV24-1
DNA: TGTGCCACCAGTGATTCAGGGATTAACTATGGCTACACCTTC
CDR3: CATSDSGINYGYTF

D: NA
J: TRBJ1-2
size: many
V: TRBV5-1
DNA: TGCGCCAGCAGCCCCCTGGGAGCAGCTAACTATGGCTACACCTTC
CDR3: CASSPLGAANYGYTF

D: NA
J: TRBJ1-5
size: many
V: TRBV20-1
DNA: TGCAGTGCTCCCCTGGGGGGGAGAGATCAGCCCCAGCATTTT
CDR3: CSAPLGGRDQPQHF

D: TRBD1
J: TRBJ2-7
size: many
V: TRBV27
DNA: TGTGCCAGCAGACGTCCCGGGACAGTCACCTACGAGCAGTACTTC
CDR3: CASRRPGTVTYEQYF

D: TRBD1
J: TRBJ1-2
size: few
V: TRBV20-1
DNA: TGCAGTGCTTACAGGGGGTATGGCTACACCTTC
CDR3: CSAYRGYGYTF

D: TRBD1
J: TRBJ2-2
size: NA
V: TRBV6-1
DNA: TGTGCCAGCATTTCGGGACAGGGGAACACCGGGGAGCTGTTTTTT
CDR3: CASISGQGNTGELFF

D: NA
J: TRBJ1-2
size: few
V: TRBV27
DNA: TGTGCCAGCAATTGGACAGAAATTAACTATGGCTACACCTTC
CDR3: CASNWTEINYGYTF

D: NA
J: TRBJ1-2
size: NA
V: TRBV19
DNA: TGTGCCGCCTTCCTCGCAGGCGACGGCTACACCTTC
CDR3: CAAFLAGDGYTF

D: TRBD2
J: TRBJ2-5
size: few
V: TRBV3-1
DNA: TGTGCCAGCAGCCAAGGCGGACTAGCGGGGGCTGGGGTGGGGACCCAGTACTTC
CDR3: CASSQGGLAGAGVGTQYF

D: TRBD1
J: TRBJ2-7
size: NA
V: TRBV19
DNA: TGTGCCAGTAGTACGGCCGGGACAGGTTTCTCCTACGAGCAGTACTTC
CDR3: CASSTAGTGFSYEQYF

D: NA
J: TRBJ1-1
size: NA
V: TRBV7-3
DNA: TGTGCCAGCAGCTATGGCGGGGTTGTTAGAGCTTTCTTT
CDR3: CASSYGGVVRAFF

D: NA
J: TRBJ1-4
size: few
V: TRBV9
DNA: TGTGCCAGCAGCGTAGGCGAGGCAACTAATGAAAAACTGTTTTTT
CDR3: CASSVGEATNEKLFF

D: NA
J: TRBJ1-1
size: few
V: TRBV12-3/TRBV12-4
DNA: TGTGCCAGCAGACAGAGAGCCGGGTTCACTGAAGCTTTCTTT
CDR3: CASRQRAGFTEAFF

D: NA
J: TRBJ1-1
size: NA
V: TRBV19
DNA: TGTGCCAGTAGTGCGGGGGGCCTGGTGAACACTGAAGCTTTCTTT
CDR3: CASSAGGLVNTEAFF

D: TRBD2
J: TRBJ2-7
size: few
V: TRBV7-9
DNA: TGTGCCAGCAGCTTAGACCTAACCGGGGGGTACGAGCAGTACTTC
CDR3: CASSLDLTGGYEQYF

D: NA
J: TRBJ1-1
size: few
V: TRBV12-5
DNA: TGTGCTAGTGGTTTGTCGGGGCTGGGAGCTTTCTTT
CDR3: CASGLSGLGAFF

D: NA
J: TRBJ2-3
size: many
V: TRBV5-1
DNA: TGCGCCAGCAGCTTGAGGCTATTCACAGATACGCAGTATTTT
CDR3: CASSLRLFTDTQYF

D: NA
J: TRBJ1-3
size: many
V: TRBV3-1
DNA: TGTGCCAGCAGCCAAGAAGGTTACTCTGGAAACACCATATATTTT
CDR3: CASSQEGYSGNTIYF

D: NA
J: TRBJ1-1
size: many
V: TRBV12-3/TRBV12-4
DNA: TGTGCCAGCAGAACAGCCCAGAACACTGAAGCTTTCTTT
CDR3: CASRTAQNTEAFF

D: NA
J: TRBJ1-1
size: NA
V: TRBV5-1
DNA: TGCGCCAGCAGCACGAGACAGCTAAACACTGAAGCTTTCTTT
CDR3: CASSTRQLNTEAFF

D: NA
J: TRBJ1-2
size: few
V: TRBV7-8
DNA: TGTGCCAGCAGCTTAGCAAGGCAGGGCTATGGCTACACCTTC
CDR3: CASSLARQGYGYTF

D: NA
J: TRBJ1-4
size: once
V: TRBV19
DNA: TGTGCCAGTAGTATCCAGGGGACTTTTGAAAAACTGTTTTTT
CDR3: CASSIQGTFEKLFF

D: NA
J: TRBJ2-2
size: NA
V: TRBV11-2
DNA: TGTGCCAGCAGCACCGGTGGGCGGATGAACACCGGGGAGCTGTTTTTT
CDR3: CASSTGGRMNTGELFF

D: NA
J: TRBJ2-1
size: many
V: TRBV28
DNA: TGTGCCAGCAGCAGCGGGCAGGGGGGCTACAATGAGCAGTTCTTC
CDR3: CASSSGQGGYNEQFF

D: NA
J: TRBJ2-1
size: NA
V: TRBV4-1
DNA: TGCGCCAGCAGCCAAGTGGGGGTTCATGAGCAGTTCTTC
CDR3: CASSQVGVHEQFF

D: NA
J: TRBJ1-1
size: few
V: TRBV4-1
DNA: TGCGCCAGCAGCCAGGAAGGGGCCCCGAGGGGGAACACTGAAGCTTTCTTT
CDR3: CASSQEGAPRGNTEAFF

D: TRBD2
J: TRBJ2-5
size: few
V: TRBV7-6
DNA: TGTGCCAGCAGCCCGTTACTAGCGGGGGCGGGGGAGACCCAGTACTTC
CDR3: CASSPLLAGAGETQYF

D: TRBD1
J: TRBJ2-7
size: many
V: TRBV12-3/TRBV12-4
DNA: TGTGCCAGCAGATCCGGGACAGGGCACTACGAGCAGTACTTC
CDR3: CASRSGTGHYEQYF

D: NA
J: TRBJ1-2
size: few
V: TRBV7-9
DNA: TGTGCCAGCAGCTTAGGGCTTGTTGGCTACACCTTC
CDR3: CASSLGLVGYTF

D: TRBD1
J: TRBJ2-7
size: NA
V: TRBV25-1
DNA: TGTGCCAGCAGTGCTGCCCCCGGGACAGGACTTTCCTACGAGCAGTACTTC
CDR3: CASSAAPGTGLSYEQYF

D: TRBD2
J: TRBJ2-1
size: NA
V: TRBV7-9
DNA: TGTGCCAGCAGCCCAACGAGCGGGGGGCTCACCTACAATGAGCAGTTCTTC
CDR3: CASSPTSGGLTYNEQFF

D: NA
J: TRBJ1-6
size: few
V: TRBV27
DNA: TGTGCCAGCAGTTTATATCAGGGGATAAATAATTATTCACCCCTCCACTTT
CDR3: CASSLYQGINNYSPLHF

D: TRBD2
J: TRBJ2-3
size: many
V: TRBV7-8
DNA: TGTGCCAGCACCGCGCAGGGACTAGCGGAAGATACGCAGTATTTT
CDR3: CASTAQGLAEDTQYF

D: NA
J: TRBJ1-1
size: few
V: TRBV12-5
DNA: TGTGCTAGTGGCCTCGGACTAATTGCTTTCTTT
CDR3: CASGLGLIAFF